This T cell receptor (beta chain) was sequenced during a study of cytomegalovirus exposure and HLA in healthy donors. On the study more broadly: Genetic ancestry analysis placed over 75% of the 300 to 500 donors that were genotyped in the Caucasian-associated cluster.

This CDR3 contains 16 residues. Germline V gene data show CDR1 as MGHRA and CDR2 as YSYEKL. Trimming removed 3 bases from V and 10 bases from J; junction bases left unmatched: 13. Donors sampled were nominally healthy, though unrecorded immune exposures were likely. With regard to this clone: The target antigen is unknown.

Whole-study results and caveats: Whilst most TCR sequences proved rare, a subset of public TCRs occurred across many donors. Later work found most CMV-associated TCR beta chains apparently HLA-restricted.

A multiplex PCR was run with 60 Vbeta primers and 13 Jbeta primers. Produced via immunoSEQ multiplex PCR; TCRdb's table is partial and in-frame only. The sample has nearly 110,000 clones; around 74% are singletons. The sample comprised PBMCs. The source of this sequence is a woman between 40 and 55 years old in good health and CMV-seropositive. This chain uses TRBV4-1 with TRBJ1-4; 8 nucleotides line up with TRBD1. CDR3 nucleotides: TGCGCCAGCAGCCAGGGTTCTTCAGGGGGCTTAAGAAAACTGTTTTTT. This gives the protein CASSQGSSGGLRKLFF.